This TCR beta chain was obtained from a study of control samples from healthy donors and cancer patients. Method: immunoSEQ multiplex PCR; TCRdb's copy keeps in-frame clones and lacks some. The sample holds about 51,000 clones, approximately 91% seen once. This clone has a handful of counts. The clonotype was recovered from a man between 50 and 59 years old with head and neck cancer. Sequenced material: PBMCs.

Written as DNA, the CDR3 is TGTGCCAGCAGCGTCCGGGACAGGGAAAACAATGAGCAGTTCTTC. Translating it yields CASSVRDRENNEQFF. The V and J genes are TRBV9 and TRBJ2-1, with 9 bases lining up with TRBD1. The V segment lost 2 bases and the J segment 5 bases; nucleotides outside the gene matches: 5. This CDR3 region has 15 residues. Germline values: CDR1 SGDLS, CDR2 YYNGEE.